This T cell receptor beta chain was obtained from a study of cytomegalovirus exposure and HLA in healthy donors. Study findings and constraints: In the approximately 120 validation repertoires, a later analysis found that first-cohort TCR clusters tended to co-occur. Many donors shared some public TCRs, even though most TCR sequences were rare. Reports described diagnosis of cytomegalovirus status by the classifier as highly specific and sensitive.

The data were produced by immunoSEQ multiplex PCR, yet TCRdb's version contains in-frame clones alone and is incomplete. Here the sample spans some 150,000 clones, about nine tenths being singletons. The CDR3 is 14 residues long. Germline V gene data show CDR1 as SGHDT and CDR2 as YYEEEE. V was clipped by 9 bases and J by 4 bases; unmatched bases: 11. On this clone itself: The antigen is not known.

The chain couples TRBV5-6 to TRBJ2-7, with 9 positions matching TRBD1. The source of this sequence is a woman in her twenties or thirties in good health and CMV-seropositive. Sample: PBMCs. The CDR3 region is CATSTGTGLYEQYF. CDR3 sequence (DNA): TGTGCCACCTCGACCGGGACAGGGCTATACGAGCAGTACTTC.